The entry below describes one T cell receptor (beta chain). As handled by the study authors: Reference gene primer amplification yielded estimated nucleated cell counts. Here immunoSEQ multiplex PCR was the method, and the copy in TCRdb shows in-frame clones only, minus some. The DNA gave D and trimming, while V, J and clone size come from that table. The data show under 300,000 clones, more than 65% seen once. Trimming pared 4 bases from V and 7 bases from J, leaving 18 bases between. Germline CDR1 and CDR2: SGHRS and YFSETQ. The CDR3 has 16 residues. This specimen belongs to a study of blood T cell repertoires in COVID-19. Across the whole study: The study drew acute and convalescent COVID-19 samples from the United States, Italy and Spain. Sources were T cells, B-cell-depleted T cells, or PBMCs; the material itself was cDNA or gDNA.

Sequencing used peripheral blood. This clonotype originated in a man aged 35 to 55 who had recovered from COVID-19. V and J are TRBV5-1 and TRBJ1-6, with D unresolved. Here the CDR3 reads CASSPLPGQKNSPLHF. In DNA, the CDR3 is TGCGCCAGCAGCCCTCTCCCTGGGCAGAAAAATTCACCCCTCCACTTT.